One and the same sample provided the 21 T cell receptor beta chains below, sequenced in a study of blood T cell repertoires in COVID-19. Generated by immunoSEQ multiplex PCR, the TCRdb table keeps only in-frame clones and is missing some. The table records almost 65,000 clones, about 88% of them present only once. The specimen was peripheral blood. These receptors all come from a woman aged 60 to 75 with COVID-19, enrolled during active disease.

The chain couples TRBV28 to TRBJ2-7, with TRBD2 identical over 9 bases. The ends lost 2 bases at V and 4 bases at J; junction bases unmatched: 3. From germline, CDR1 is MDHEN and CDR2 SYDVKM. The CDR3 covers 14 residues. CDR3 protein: CASSLLAGNYEQYF. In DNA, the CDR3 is TGTGCCAGCAGTTTACTAGCGGGAAATTACGAGCAGTACTTC.

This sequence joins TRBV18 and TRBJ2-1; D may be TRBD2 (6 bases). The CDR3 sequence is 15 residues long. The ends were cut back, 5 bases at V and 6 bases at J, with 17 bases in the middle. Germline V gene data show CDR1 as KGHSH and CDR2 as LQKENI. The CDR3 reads CASSSTLAEPNEQFF. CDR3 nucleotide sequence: TGTGCCAGCTCATCGACACTAGCAGAACCCAATGAGCAGTTCTTC.

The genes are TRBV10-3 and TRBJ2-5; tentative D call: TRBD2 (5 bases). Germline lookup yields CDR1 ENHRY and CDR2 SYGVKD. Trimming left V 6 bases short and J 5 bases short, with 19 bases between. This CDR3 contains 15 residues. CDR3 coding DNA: TGTGCCATCAGGACCATAGTGGGAGCGATGGAGACCCAGTACTTC. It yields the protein CAIRTIVGAMETQYF.

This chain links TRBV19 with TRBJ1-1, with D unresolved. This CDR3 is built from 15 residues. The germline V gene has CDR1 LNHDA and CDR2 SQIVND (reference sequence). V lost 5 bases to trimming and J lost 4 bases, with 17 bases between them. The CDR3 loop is CASSAGSTPFTEAFF. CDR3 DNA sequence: TGTGCCAGTAGTGCGGGGTCTACTCCCTTCACTGAAGCTTTCTTT. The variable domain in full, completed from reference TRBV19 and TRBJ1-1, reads DGGITQSPKYLFRKEGQNVTLSCEQNLNHDAMYWYRQDPGQGLRLIYYSQIVNDFQKGDIAEGYSVSREKKESFPLTVTSAQKNPTAFYLCASSAGSTPFTEAFFGQGTRLTVV.

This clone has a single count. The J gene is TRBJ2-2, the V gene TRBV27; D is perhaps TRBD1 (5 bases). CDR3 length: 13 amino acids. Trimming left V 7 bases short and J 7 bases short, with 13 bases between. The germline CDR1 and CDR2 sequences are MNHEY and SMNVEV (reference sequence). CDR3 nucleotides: TGTGCCAGCACCTTTTATCAGGGCGGGGAGCTGTTTTTT. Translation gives CASTFYQGGELFF.

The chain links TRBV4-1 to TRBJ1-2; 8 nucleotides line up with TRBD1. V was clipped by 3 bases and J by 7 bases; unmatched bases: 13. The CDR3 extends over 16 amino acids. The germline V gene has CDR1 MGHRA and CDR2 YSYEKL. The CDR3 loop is CASSHSGQGGLRGYTF. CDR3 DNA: TGCGCCAGCAGCCACTCTGGACAGGGCGGTCTTCGTGGCTACACCTTC.

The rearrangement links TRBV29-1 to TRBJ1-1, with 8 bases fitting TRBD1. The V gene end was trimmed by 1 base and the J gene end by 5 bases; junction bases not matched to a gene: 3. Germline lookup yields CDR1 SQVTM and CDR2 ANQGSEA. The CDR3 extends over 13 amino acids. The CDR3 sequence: CSVEGDRGTEAFF. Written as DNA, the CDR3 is TGCAGCGTTGAAGGAGACAGGGGAACTGAAGCTTTCTTT.

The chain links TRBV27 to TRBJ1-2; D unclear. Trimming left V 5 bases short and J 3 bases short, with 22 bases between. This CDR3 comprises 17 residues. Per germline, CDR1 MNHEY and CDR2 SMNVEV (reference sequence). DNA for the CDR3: TGTGCCAGCAGTCCCACCGGGATTGCCCCGGGAGACTATGGCTACACCTTC. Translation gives CASSPTGIAPGDYGYTF.

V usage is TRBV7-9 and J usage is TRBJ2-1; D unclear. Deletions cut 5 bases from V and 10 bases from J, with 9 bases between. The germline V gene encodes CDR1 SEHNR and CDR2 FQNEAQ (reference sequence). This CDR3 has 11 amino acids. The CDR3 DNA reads TGTGCCAGCAGCCCCGCCCAGGAGCAGTTCTTC. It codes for CASSPAQEQFF.

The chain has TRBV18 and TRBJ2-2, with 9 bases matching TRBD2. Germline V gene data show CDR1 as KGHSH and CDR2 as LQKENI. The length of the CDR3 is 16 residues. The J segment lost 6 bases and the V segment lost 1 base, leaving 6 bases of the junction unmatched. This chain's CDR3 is CASSPRSGSPPGELFF. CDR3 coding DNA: TGTGCCAGCTCACCACGTAGCGGGAGCCCGCCCGGGGAGCTGTTTTTT.

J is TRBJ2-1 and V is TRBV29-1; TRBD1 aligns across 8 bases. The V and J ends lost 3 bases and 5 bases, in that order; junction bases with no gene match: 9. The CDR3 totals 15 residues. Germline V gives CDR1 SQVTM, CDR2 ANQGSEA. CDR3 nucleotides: TGCAGCGTTGACGCGCCAGGGGGCCTGAACAATGAGCAGTTCTTC. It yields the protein CSVDAPGGLNNEQFF.

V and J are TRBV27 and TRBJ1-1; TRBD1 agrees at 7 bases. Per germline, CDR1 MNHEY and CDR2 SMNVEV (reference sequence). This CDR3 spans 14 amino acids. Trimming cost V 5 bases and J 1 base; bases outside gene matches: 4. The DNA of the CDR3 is TGTGCCAGCAGTGTTACAGGGGCGAACACTGAAGCTTTCTTT. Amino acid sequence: CASSVTGANTEAFF.

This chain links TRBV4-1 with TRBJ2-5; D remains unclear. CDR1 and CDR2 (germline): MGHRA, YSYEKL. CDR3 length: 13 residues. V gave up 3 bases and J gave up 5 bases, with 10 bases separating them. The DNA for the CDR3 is TGCGCCAGCAGCCAGGCTTCGAGGGAGACCCAGTACTTC. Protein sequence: CASSQASRETQYF.

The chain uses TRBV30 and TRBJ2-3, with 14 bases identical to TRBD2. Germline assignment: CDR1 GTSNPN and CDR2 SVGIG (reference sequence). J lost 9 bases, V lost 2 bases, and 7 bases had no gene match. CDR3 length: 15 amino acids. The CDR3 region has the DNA TGTGCCTGGAGTTCAATGGGACTAGCGGGAGAAACGCAGTATTTT. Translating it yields CAWSSMGLAGETQYF.

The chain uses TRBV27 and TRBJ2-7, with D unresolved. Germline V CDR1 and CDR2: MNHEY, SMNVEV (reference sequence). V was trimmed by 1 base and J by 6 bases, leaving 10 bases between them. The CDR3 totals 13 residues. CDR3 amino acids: CASSLFLNSEQYF. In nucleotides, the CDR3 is TGTGCCAGCAGTTTATTCCTCAACTCCGAGCAGTACTTC.

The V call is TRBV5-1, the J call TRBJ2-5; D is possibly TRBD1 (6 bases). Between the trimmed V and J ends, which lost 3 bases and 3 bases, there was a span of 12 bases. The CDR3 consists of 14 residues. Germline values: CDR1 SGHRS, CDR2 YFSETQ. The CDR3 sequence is CASSSWSGEETQYF. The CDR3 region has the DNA TGCGCCAGCAGCTCCTGGTCAGGGGAAGAGACCCAGTACTTC.

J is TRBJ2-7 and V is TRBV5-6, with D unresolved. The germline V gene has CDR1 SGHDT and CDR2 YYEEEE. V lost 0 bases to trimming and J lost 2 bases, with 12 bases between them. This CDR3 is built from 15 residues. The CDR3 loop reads CASSLGAYGAYEQYF. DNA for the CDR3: TGTGCCAGCAGCTTGGGAGCCTATGGAGCCTACGAGCAGTACTTC.

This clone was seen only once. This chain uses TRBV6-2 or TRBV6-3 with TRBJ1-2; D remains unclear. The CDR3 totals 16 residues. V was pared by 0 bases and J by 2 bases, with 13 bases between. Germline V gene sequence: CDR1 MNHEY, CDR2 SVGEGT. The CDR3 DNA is TGTGCCAGCAGTTACTCGGCTGGGCAGGTCAACTATGGCTACACCTTC. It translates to CASSYSAGQVNYGYTF.

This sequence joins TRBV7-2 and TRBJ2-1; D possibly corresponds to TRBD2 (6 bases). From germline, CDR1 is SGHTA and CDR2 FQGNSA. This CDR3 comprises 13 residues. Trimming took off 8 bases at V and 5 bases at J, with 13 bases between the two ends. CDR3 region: CASGKGGHNEQFF. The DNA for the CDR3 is TGTGCCAGCGGGAAGGGAGGACACAATGAGCAGTTCTTC.

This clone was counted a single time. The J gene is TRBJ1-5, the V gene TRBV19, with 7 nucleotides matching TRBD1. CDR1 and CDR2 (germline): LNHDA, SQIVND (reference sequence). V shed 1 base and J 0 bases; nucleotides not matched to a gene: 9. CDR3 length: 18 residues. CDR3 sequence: CASSIVRRGTVSNQPQHF. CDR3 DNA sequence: TGTGCCAGTAGTATAGTAAGGCGAGGGACAGTTAGCAATCAGCCCCAGCATTTT.

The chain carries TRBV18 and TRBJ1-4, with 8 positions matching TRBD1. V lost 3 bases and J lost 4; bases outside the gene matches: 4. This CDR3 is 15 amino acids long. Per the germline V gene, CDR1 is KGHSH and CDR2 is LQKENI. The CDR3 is CASSPGTGHNEKLFF. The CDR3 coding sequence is TGTGCCAGCTCACCCGGGACAGGCCATAATGAAAAACTGTTTTTT. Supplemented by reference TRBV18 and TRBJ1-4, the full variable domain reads NAGVMQNPRHLVRRRGQEARLRCSPMKGHSHVYWYRQLPEEGLKFMVYLQKENIIDESGMPKERFSAEFPKEGPSILRIQQVVRGDSAAYFCASSPGTGHNEKLFFGSGTQLSVL.